This T cell receptor (beta chain) was profiled in a study of cytomegalovirus exposure and HLA in healthy donors. The V gene lost 0 bases and the J gene lost 1 base, with 3 bases spanning the gap. Germline loops: CDR1 SNHLY, CDR2 FYNNEI. This CDR3 has 13 amino acids. Use of 60 Vbeta and 13 Jbeta primers characterized the PCR. This table comes from immunoSEQ multiplex PCR, and its TCRdb copy is limited to in-frame clones, with some not included. The table shows 150,000 to 200,000 clones, with over 60% occurring only once. Regarding the study as a whole: Being productive about 90% or about 30% of the time was typical of most TCR beta V segments in an earlier analysis. In a later analysis, at a false discovery rate of 0.05, fewer than 20,000 TCR beta sequences were associated with HLA alleles.

Of note for this clone: Its specificity is not known.

While unrecorded immune exposures were likely, the donors were nominally healthy when sampled. The sequence was collected from a woman in her thirties in good health and CMV-seronegative. The sample comprised PBMCs. The genes are TRBV2 and TRBJ1-1; D ambiguous. CDR3 sequence (DNA): TGTGCCAGCAGTGAAGCCGGGAACACTGAAGCTTTCTTT. Translating it yields CASSEAGNTEAFF.